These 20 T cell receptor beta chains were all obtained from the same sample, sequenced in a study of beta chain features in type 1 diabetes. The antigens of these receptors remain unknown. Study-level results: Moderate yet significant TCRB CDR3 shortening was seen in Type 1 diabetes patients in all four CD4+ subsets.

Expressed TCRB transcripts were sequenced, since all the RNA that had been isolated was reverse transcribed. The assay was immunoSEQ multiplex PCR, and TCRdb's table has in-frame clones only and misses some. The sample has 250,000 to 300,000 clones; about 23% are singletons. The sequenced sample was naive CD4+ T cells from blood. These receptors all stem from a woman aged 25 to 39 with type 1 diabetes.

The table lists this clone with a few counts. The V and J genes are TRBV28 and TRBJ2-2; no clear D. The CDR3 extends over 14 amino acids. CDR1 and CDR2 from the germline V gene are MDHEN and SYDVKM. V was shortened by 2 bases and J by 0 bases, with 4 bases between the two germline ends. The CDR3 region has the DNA TGTGCCAGCAGTTTACAGTCGAACACCGGGGAGCTGTTTTTT. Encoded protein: CASSLQSNTGELFF.

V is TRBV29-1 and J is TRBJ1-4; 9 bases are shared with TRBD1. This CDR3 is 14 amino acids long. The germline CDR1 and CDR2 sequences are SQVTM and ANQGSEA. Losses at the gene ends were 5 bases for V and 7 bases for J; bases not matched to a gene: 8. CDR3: CSVINTGGSEKLFF. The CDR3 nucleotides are TGCAGCGTTATAAATACAGGGGGCTCTGAAAAACTGTTTTTT.

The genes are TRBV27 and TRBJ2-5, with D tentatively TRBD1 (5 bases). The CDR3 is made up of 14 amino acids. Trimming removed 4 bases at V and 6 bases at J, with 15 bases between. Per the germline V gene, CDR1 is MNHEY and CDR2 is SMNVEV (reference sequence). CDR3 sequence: CASSSETGLKTQYF. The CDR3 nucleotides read TGTGCCAGCAGTTCAGAAACAGGTCTGAAGACCCAGTACTTC.

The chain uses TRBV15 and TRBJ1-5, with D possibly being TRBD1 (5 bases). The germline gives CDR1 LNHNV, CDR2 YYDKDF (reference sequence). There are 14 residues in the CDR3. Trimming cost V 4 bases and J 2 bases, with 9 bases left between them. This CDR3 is CATSIVQGNQPQHF. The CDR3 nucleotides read TGTGCCACCAGCATTGTACAGGGCAATCAGCCCCAGCATTTT.

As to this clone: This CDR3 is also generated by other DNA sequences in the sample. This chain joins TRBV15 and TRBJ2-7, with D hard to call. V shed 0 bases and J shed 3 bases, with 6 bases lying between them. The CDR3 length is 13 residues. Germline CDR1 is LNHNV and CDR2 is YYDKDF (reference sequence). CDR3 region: CATSRDPGYEQYF. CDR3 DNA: TGTGCCACCAGCAGAGATCCCGGCTACGAGCAGTACTTC.

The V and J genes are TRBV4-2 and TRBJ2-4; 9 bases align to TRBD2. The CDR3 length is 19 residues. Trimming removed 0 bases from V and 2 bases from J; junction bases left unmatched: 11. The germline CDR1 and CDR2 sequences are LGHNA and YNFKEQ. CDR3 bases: TGTGCCAGCAGCCAAGATATAGCTAGCGGGATCGAGACCAAAAACATTCAGTACTTC. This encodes CASSQDIASGIETKNIQYF.

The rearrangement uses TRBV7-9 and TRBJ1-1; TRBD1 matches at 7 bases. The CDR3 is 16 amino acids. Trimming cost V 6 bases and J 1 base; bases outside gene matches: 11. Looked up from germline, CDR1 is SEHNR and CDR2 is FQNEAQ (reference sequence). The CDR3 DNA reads TGTGCCAGCAGTCCGTTTATGGGACAGAAGAACACTGAAGCTTTCTTT. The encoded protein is CASSPFMGQKNTEAFF.

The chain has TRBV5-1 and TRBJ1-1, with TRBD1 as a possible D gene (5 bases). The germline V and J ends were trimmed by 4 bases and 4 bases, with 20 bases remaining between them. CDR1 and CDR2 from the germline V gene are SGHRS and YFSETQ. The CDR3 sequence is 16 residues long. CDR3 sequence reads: CASSERTRALGTEAFF. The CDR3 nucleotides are TGCGCCAGCAGCGAACGAACCAGGGCGCTTGGCACTGAAGCTTTCTTT.

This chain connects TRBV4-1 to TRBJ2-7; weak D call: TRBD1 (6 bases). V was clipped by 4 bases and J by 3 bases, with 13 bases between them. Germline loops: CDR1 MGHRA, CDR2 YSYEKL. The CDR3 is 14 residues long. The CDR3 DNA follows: TGCGCCAGCAGCCTGGGCGAGGGGGTCTACGAGCAGTACTTC. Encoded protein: CASSLGEGVYEQYF.

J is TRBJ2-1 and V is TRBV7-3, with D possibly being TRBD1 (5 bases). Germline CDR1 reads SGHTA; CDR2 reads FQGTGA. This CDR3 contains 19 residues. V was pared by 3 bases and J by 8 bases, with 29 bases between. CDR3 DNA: TGTGCCAGCAGCTTGGGGCACGCCTCATCCTTCCCTTTGGGCGATGAGCAGTTCTTC. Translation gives CASSLGHASSFPLGDEQFF.

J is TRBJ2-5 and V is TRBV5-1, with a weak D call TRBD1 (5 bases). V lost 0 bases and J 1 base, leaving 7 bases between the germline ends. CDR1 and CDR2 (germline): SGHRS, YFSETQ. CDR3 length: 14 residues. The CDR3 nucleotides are TGCGCCAGCAGCTTGGAGACAGCCCAAGAGACCCAGTACTTC. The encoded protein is CASSLETAQETQYF.

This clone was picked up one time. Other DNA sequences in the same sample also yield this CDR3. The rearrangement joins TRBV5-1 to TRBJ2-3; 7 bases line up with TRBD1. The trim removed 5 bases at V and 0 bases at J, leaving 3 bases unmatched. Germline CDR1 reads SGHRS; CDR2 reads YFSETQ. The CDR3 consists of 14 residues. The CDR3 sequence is CASSLRGSTDTQYF. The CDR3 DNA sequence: TGCGCCAGCAGTCTCAGGGGGAGCACAGATACGCAGTATTTT.

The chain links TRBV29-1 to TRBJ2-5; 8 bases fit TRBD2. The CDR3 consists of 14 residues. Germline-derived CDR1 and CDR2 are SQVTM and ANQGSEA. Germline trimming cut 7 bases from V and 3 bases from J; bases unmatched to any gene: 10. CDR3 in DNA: TGCAGCGGAAACCCGGCGGGAGGAGAAGAGACCCAGTACTTC. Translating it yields CSGNPAGGEETQYF. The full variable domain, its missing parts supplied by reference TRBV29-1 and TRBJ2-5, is SAVISQKPSRDICQRGTSLTIQCQVDSQVTMMFWYRQQPGQSLTLIATANQGSEATYESGFVIDKFPISRPNLTFSTLTVSNMSPEDSSIYLCSGNPAGGEETQYFGPGTRLLVL.

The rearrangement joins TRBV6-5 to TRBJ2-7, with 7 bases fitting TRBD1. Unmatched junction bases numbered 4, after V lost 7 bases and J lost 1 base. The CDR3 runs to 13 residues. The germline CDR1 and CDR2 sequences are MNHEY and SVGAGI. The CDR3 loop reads CASKRDSSYEQYF. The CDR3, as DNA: TGTGCCAGCAAAAGGGACAGTTCCTACGAGCAGTACTTC.

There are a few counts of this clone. CDR3 nucleotides: TGTGCCAGCAGCTTAACCAGCGGTAACACCGGGGAGCTGTTTTTT. It specifies CASSLTSGNTGELFF. This chain joins TRBV7-9 and TRBJ2-2; perhaps TRBD2 as D (5 bases). Germline V lookup: CDR1 SEHNR, CDR2 FQNEAQ (reference sequence). The CDR3 runs 15 residues. Trimming shortened V by 2 bases and J by 2 bases, and 9 bases separated the two germline ends. The variable domain in full, with the rest retrieved from reference TRBV7-9 and TRBJ2-2, is DTGVSQNPRHKITKRGQNVTFRCDPISEHNRLYWYRQTLGQGPEFLTYFQNEAQLEKSRLLSDRFSAERPKGSFSTLEIQRTEQGDSAMYLCASSLTSGNTGELFFGEGSRLTVL.

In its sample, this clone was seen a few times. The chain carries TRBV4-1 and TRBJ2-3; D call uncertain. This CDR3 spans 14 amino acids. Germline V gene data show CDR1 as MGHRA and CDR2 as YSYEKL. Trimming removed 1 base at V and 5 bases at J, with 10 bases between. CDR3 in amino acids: CASSQGAAEDTQYF. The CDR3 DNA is TGCGCCAGCAGCCAAGGGGCCGCAGAAGATACGCAGTATTTT.

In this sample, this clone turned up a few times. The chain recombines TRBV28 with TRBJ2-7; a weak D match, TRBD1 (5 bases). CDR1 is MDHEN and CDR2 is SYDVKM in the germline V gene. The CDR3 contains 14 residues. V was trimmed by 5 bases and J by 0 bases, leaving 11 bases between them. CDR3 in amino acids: CASSTPTDSYEQYF. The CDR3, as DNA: TGTGCCAGCAGTACCCCGACAGACTCCTACGAGCAGTACTTC.

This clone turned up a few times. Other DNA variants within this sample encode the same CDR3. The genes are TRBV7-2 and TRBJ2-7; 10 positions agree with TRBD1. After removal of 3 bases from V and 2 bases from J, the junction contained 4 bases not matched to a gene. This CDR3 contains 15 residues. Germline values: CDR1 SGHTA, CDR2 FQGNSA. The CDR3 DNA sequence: TGTGCCAGCAGCTTGGGGACAGGGGCCGCCTACGAGCAGTACTTC. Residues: CASSLGTGAAYEQYF. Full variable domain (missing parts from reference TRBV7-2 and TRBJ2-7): GAGVSQSPSNKVTEKGKDVELRCDPISGHTALYWYRQSLGQGLEFLIYFQGNSAPDKSGLPSDRFSAERTGGSVSTLTIQRTQQEDSAVYLCASSLGTGAAYEQYFGPGTRLTVT.

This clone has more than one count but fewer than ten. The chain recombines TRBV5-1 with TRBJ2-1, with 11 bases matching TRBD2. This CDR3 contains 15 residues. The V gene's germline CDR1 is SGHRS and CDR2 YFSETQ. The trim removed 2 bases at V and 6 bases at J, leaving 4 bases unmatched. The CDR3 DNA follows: TGCGCCAGCAGCTTTAGCGGGAGGGCCGCCAATGAGCAGTTCTTC. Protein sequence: CASSFSGRAANEQFF. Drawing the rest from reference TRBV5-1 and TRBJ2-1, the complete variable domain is KAGVTQTPRYLIKTRGQQVTLSCSPISGHRSVSWYQQTPGQGLQFLFEYFSETQRNKGNFPGRFSGRQFSNSRSEMNVSTLELGDSALYLCASSFSGRAANEQFFGPGTRLTVL.

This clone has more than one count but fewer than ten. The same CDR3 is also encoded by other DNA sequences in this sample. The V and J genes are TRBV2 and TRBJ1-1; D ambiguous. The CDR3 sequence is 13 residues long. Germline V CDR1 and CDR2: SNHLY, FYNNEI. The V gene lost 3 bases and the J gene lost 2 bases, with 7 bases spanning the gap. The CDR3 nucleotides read TGTGCCAGCAGTGATAACTCAAACACTGAAGCTTTCTTT. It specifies CASSDNSNTEAFF.